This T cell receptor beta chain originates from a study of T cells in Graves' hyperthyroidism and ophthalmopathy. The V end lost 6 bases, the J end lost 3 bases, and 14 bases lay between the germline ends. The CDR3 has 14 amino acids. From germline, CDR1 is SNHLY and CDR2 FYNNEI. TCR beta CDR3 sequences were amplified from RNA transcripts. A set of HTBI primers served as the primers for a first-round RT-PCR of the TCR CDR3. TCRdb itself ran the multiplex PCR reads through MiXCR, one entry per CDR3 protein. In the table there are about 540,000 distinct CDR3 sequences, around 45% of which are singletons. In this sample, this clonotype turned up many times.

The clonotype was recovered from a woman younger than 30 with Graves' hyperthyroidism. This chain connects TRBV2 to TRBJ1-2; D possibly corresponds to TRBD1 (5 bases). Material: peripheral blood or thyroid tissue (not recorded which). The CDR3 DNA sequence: TGTGCCAGCAGGGCAGGGAGCGGACACTATGGCTACACCTTC. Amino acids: CASRAGSGHYGYTF.